Below, 29 T cell receptor beta chains from the same sample are listed, as sequenced in a study of CD8+ T cells in alopecia areata. Treatment in this sample: oral pan-JAK inhibitor, 5-10 mg twice daily. After isolation, RNA underwent reverse transcription to generate cDNA as the sequencing template. Assay used: immunoSEQ multiplex PCR; TCRdb lists only in-frame clones, some missing. The sample has 150,000 to 200,000 clones, around 60% seen once. Sequences were derived from CD4+ T cells sorted from blood, sampled around week 50, from a patient treated with tofacitinib. These receptor sequences come from a human donor with alopecia areata.

The genes are TRBV30 and TRBJ1-6, with D unresolved. V was shortened by 2 bases and J by 9 bases, with 8 bases between the two germline ends. Per germline, CDR1 GTSNPN and CDR2 SVGIG (reference sequence). The CDR3 is made up of 12 amino acids. The CDR3 reads CAWSISTSPLHF. CDR3 DNA: TGTGCCTGGAGTATCTCCACTTCACCCCTCCACTTT. Combining the CDR3 with reference TRBV30 and TRBJ1-6 gives the whole variable domain SQTIHQWPATLVQPVGSPLSLECTVEGTSNPNLYWYRQAAGRGLQLLFYSVGIGQISSEVPQNLSASRPQDRQFILSSKKLLLSDSGFYLCAWSISTSPLHFGNGTRLTVT.

This clone showed up many times. The chain has TRBV6-4 and TRBJ1-1, with D unclear. V was shortened by 1 base and J by 0 bases, with 6 bases between the two germline ends. Germline CDR1 MRHNA, CDR2 SNTAGT. There are 14 residues in the CDR3. The CDR3: CASSDFSMNTEAFF. The CDR3 nucleotides read TGTGCCAGCAGTGACTTTAGCATGAACACTGAAGCTTTCTTT.

Only a few counts were recorded for this clone. Other DNA sequences of this sample code for an identical CDR3. The V call is TRBV29-1, the J call TRBJ2-2; perhaps D is TRBD1 or TRBD2 (5 bases each). Germline CDR1 and CDR2: SQVTM and ANQGSEA. This CDR3 is 13 amino acids long. Trimming took off 6 bases at V and 5 bases at J, with 13 bases between the two ends. Here the CDR3 reads CSVGTGGTGELFF. The CDR3 DNA is TGCAGCGTCGGGACGGGTGGGACCGGGGAGCTGTTTTTT.

This clone came up once. The chain combines TRBV30 with TRBJ1-5; D unclear. The CDR3 is 13 amino acids. Trimming took off 2 bases at V and 0 bases at J, with 5 bases between the two ends. Germline loops: CDR1 GTSNPN, CDR2 SVGIG (reference sequence). The CDR3, as DNA: TGTGCCTGGAGTACGAATAGCAATCAGCCCCAGCATTTT. Translating it yields CAWSTNSNQPQHF.

This chain links TRBV25-1 with TRBJ1-2; 8 positions match TRBD1. With V trimmed by 10 bases and J by 3 bases, 4 bases remained unmatched. Germline CDR1 is MGHDK and CDR2 is SYGVNS. The CDR3 spans 12 residues. Written as DNA, the CDR3 is TGTGCCACCTCGGACAGGGACTATGGCTACACCTTC. This encodes CATSDRDYGYTF.

This clone was seen a few times. V is TRBV5-1 and J is TRBJ1-2; TRBD1 is a possible D gene (5 bases). The germline V gene has CDR1 SGHRS and CDR2 YFSETQ. Deletions cut 1 base from V and 7 bases from J, with 20 bases between. This CDR3 region has 16 residues. The CDR3 DNA reads TGCGCCAGCAGCTTGAGCTCGACAGAACTTTGGAGTGGCTACACCTTC. Protein product: CASSLSSTELWSGYTF. Supplemented by reference TRBV5-1 and TRBJ1-2, the full variable domain reads KAGVTQTPRYLIKTRGQQVTLSCSPISGHRSVSWYQQTPGQGLQFLFEYFSETQRNKGNFPGRFSGRQFSNSRSEMNVSTLELGDSALYLCASSLSSTELWSGYTFGSGTRLTVV.

The DNA for the CDR3 is TGTGCCTGGAGTTTCACGAGATACACAGATACGCAGTATTTT. Translated, it gives CAWSFTRYTDTQYF. The V call is TRBV30, the J call TRBJ2-3, with no clear D. Germline CDR1 and CDR2: GTSNPN and SVGIG (reference sequence). With 2 bases removed from V and 2 bases from J, the gap between germline ends came to 11 bases. The CDR3 has 14 residues.

Remarks on this clone: The sample has other DNA sequences that encode this CDR3 too. This sequence joins TRBV7-2 and TRBJ2-4; the match to TRBD2 covers 7 bases. Germline V CDR1 and CDR2: SGHTA, FQGNSA. The CDR3 loop spans 15 amino acids. V shed 1 base and J 5 bases; nucleotides not matched to a gene: 5. The CDR3 nucleotides are TGTGCCAGCAGCTTAGTTAGTCTAGCGGAAAACATTCAGTACTTC. It is translated as CASSLVSLAENIQYF.

The chain joins TRBV6-5 to TRBJ2-1; unclear D gene. Per the germline V gene, CDR1 is MNHEY and CDR2 is SVGAGI. The V and J ends lost 5 bases and 1 base respectively, with 6 bases between them. The length of the CDR3 is 13 residues. CDR3 bases: TGTGCCAGCAGTCGTGGGTCCTACAATGAGCAGTTCTTC. Translation gives CASSRGSYNEQFF.

This clone has a single count. V is TRBV2 and J is TRBJ1-2; D uncertain. CDR1 and CDR2 (germline): SNHLY, FYNNEI. The V end lost 0 bases, the J end lost 2 bases, and 7 bases lay between the germline ends. CDR3 length equals 14 residues. CDR3 in amino acids: CASSEATTNYGYTF. The CDR3 DNA reads as TGTGCCAGCAGTGAAGCGACGACGAACTATGGCTACACCTTC. The variable domain in full, completed from reference TRBV2 and TRBJ1-2, reads EPEVTQTPSHQVTQMGQEVILRCVPISNHLYFYWYRQILGQKVEFLVSFYNNEISEKSEIFDDQFSVERPDGSNFTLKIRSTKLEDSAMYFCASSEATTNYGYTFGSGTRLTVV.

This chain uses TRBV5-1 with TRBJ2-1, with 11 bases that match TRBD2. J gave up 4 bases and V 3 bases, and 0 bases lay outside the gene matches. CDR3 size: 14 residues. The germline CDR1 and CDR2 sequences are SGHRS and YFSETQ. In DNA, the CDR3 is TGCGCCAGCAGCTGGACTAGCGGGTACAATGAGCAGTTCTTC. Its translation: CASSWTSGYNEQFF. Full variable domain (rest looked up from reference TRBV5-1 and TRBJ2-1): KAGVTQTPRYLIKTRGQQVTLSCSPISGHRSVSWYQQTPGQGLQFLFEYFSETQRNKGNFPGRFSGRQFSNSRSEMNVSTLELGDSALYLCASSWTSGYNEQFFGPGTRLTVL.

This chain uses TRBV20-1 with TRBJ2-3; D call uncertain. Germline V gives CDR1 DFQATT, CDR2 SNEGSKA (reference sequence). V shed 5 bases and J shed 1 base, with 4 bases lying between them. The CDR3 is made up of 11 amino acids. CDR3 in DNA: TGCAGTGCTCACGGCACAGATACGCAGTATTTT. Its translation: CSAHGTDTQYF.

This chain connects TRBV5-4 to TRBJ2-1, with 9 bases fitting TRBD1. V shed 5 bases and J 3 bases; nucleotides not matched to a gene: 9. CDR1 and CDR2 (germline): SGHNT, YYREEE (reference sequence). This CDR3 comprises 16 residues. CDR3 residues: CASRGDTGGDYNEQFF. CDR3 sequence (DNA): TGTGCCAGCAGGGGGGATACAGGGGGCGACTACAATGAGCAGTTCTTC.

The rearrangement links TRBV29-1 to TRBJ1-1, with D unclear. CDR3 size: 12 residues. Trimming removed 6 bases from V and 1 base from J, with 9 bases in between. Germline V gene sequence: CDR1 SQVTM, CDR2 ANQGSEA. The CDR3 DNA reads TGCAGCGTGACGTATTCGAACACTGAAGCTTTCTTT. Translating it yields CSVTYSNTEAFF.

The chain is built from TRBV29-1 and TRBJ2-1; TRBD1 matches 9 bases. This CDR3 has 14 residues. Losses at the gene ends were 4 bases for V and 7 bases for J; bases not matched to a gene: 8. The V gene's germline CDR1 is SQVTM and CDR2 ANQGSEA. This chain's CDR3 is CSVGGQGGWNEQFF. The DNA of the CDR3 is TGCAGCGTTGGGGGACAGGGCGGGTGGAATGAGCAGTTCTTC.

This chain uses TRBV7-8 with TRBJ2-5, with D possibly being TRBD1 (6 bases). Trimming pared 1 base from V and 5 bases from J, leaving 8 bases between. The CDR3 length is 13 residues. Germline V CDR1 and CDR2: SGHVS, FQNEAQ. In DNA, the CDR3 is TGTGCCAGCAGCTTAGGGACAGCGGAGACCCAGTACTTC. It translates to CASSLGTAETQYF.

This clone was detected only a few times. The chain recombines TRBV29-1 with TRBJ2-6; no firm D call. From germline, CDR1 is SQVTM and CDR2 ANQGSEA. The CDR3 length is 13 residues. V dropped 4 bases and J dropped 2 bases, with 6 bases sitting between them. CDR3 protein: CSVAQTGANVLTF. DNA of the CDR3: TGCAGCGTTGCGCAAACTGGGGCCAACGTCCTGACTTTC. Full variable domain (outside the CDR3, taken from reference TRBV29-1 and TRBJ2-6): SAVISQKPSRDICQRGTSLTIQCQVDSQVTMMFWYRQQPGQSLTLIATANQGSEATYESGFVIDKFPISRPNLTFSTLTVSNMSPEDSSIYLCSVAQTGANVLTFGAGSRLTVL.

The table lists this clone with a count of one. CDR3 nucleotide sequence: TGTGCCAGCAGTTACGGAAATACCGCTAGCACAGATACGCAGTATTTT. Amino acids: CASSYGNTASTDTQYF. The rearrangement joins TRBV6-5 to TRBJ2-3, with unresolved D. The CDR3 length is 16 residues. Germline V CDR1 and CDR2: MNHEY, SVGAGI. V was trimmed by 2 bases and J by 0 bases, leaving 12 bases between them.

The chain recombines TRBV4-3 with TRBJ1-2; the match to TRBD1 covers 7 bases. Trimming took 0 bases from V and 4 from J; bases not matched to a gene: 8. The CDR3 is made up of 16 amino acids. CDR1 is LGHNA, CDR2 YSLEER, per germline. The CDR3 nucleotides read TGCGCCAGCAGCCAAGAGGGCCCCGACAGGGCCTATGGCTACACCTTC. This translates into CASSQEGPDRAYGYTF.

CDR3 sequence reads: CAWIMGSTEAFF. CDR3 nucleotides: TGTGCCTGGATTATGGGGAGCACTGAAGCTTTCTTT. The chain joins TRBV30 to TRBJ1-1; D not certain. V was clipped by 4 bases and J by 4 bases, with 10 bases between them. CDR1 is GTSNPN, CDR2 SVGIG, per germline (reference sequence). This CDR3 contains 12 residues.

The chain recombines TRBV29-1 with TRBJ1-4; a possible D gene is TRBD1 (5 bases). Trimming removed 6 bases at V and 3 bases at J, with 11 bases between. This CDR3 has 13 amino acids. Germline assignment: CDR1 SQVTM and CDR2 ANQGSEA. The CDR3 nucleotides are TGCAGCGTGATAGCGGGGGCTAATGAAAAACTGTTTTTT. Its translation is CSVIAGANEKLFF.

J is TRBJ2-6 and V is TRBV13, with D uncertain. V was shortened by 6 bases and J by 0 bases, with 6 bases between the two germline ends. The germline gives CDR1 PRHDT, CDR2 FYEKMQ (reference sequence). The CDR3 loop spans 14 amino acids. Written as DNA, the CDR3 is TGTGCCAGCAGTTCCAACTCTGGGGCCAACGTCCTGACTTTC. Translating gives CASSSNSGANVLTF.

The chain links TRBV19 to TRBJ2-1; possible D gene TRBD2, 6 bases. The germline CDR1 and CDR2 sequences are LNHDA and SQIVND (reference sequence). V lost 8 bases to trimming and J lost 0 bases, with 14 bases between them. This CDR3 comprises 15 residues. This chain's CDR3 is CASRSFGGSYNEQFF. CDR3 in DNA: TGTGCCAGTCGGTCGTTCGGGGGCTCCTACAATGAGCAGTTCTTC.

CDR3 DNA sequence: TGCGCCAGCAGCTTGAAAGGTGAAGCTTTCTTT. As protein: CASSLKGEAFF. The rearrangement joins TRBV5-1 to TRBJ1-1; D call uncertain. The germline V gene encodes CDR1 SGHRS and CDR2 YFSETQ. Trimming removed 1 base from V and 7 bases from J, with 5 bases in between. The CDR3 is made up of 11 amino acids. Variable domain in full (rest from reference TRBV5-1 and TRBJ1-1): KAGVTQTPRYLIKTRGQQVTLSCSPISGHRSVSWYQQTPGQGLQFLFEYFSETQRNKGNFPGRFSGRQFSNSRSEMNVSTLELGDSALYLCASSLKGEAFFGQGTRLTVV.

V usage is TRBV4-3 and J usage is TRBJ1-2, with D uncertain. Germline CDR1 reads LGHNA; CDR2 reads YSLEER. This CDR3 is built from 12 residues. V lost 0 bases and J 8 bases, leaving 7 bases between the germline ends. The CDR3 DNA is TGCGCCAGCAGCCAAGATACGGGCGGCTACACCTTC. Translating it yields CASSQDTGGYTF.

The V gene is TRBV29-1, the J gene TRBJ2-1, with 11 bases lining up with TRBD2. The J segment lost 0 bases and the V segment lost 5 bases, leaving 9 bases of the junction unmatched. Germline CDR1 is SQVTM and CDR2 is ANQGSEA. The CDR3 loop spans 17 amino acids. This CDR3 is CSVSGTSGLSSYNEQFF. DNA for the CDR3: TGCAGCGTTAGCGGGACTAGCGGCTTAAGCTCCTACAATGAGCAGTTCTTC.

This rearrangement joins TRBV11-2 to TRBJ1-1; D gene ambiguous. V was cut by 4 bases and J by 6 bases, with 12 bases left in between. Germline CDR1 is SGHAT and CDR2 is FQNNGV. The CDR3 runs to 13 residues. The CDR3 bases are TGTGCCAGCAGCTGGGCCGTTAGCCCTGAAGCTTTCTTT. Translation gives CASSWAVSPEAFF.

This clone is a singleton in its sample. This rearrangement joins TRBV6-4 to TRBJ2-1; D is uncertain. V was trimmed by 4 bases and J by 6 bases, leaving 22 bases between them. The CDR3 extends over 17 amino acids. Per germline, CDR1 MRHNA and CDR2 SNTAGT. CDR3 sequence (DNA): TGTGCCAGCAGTGCCTTCCCCAAGTCCCCCGGATTCAATGAGCAGTTCTTC. Translation: CASSAFPKSPGFNEQFF.

This clone was counted between two and nine times. The rearrangement links TRBV19 to TRBJ1-1; the D gene is possibly TRBD1 (5 bases). CDR1 and CDR2 from the germline V gene are LNHDA and SQIVND (reference sequence). The CDR3 length is 15 residues. V was trimmed by 6 bases and J by 5 bases, leaving 19 bases between them. CDR3 region: CASRPMGQGNTEAFF. The DNA of the CDR3 is TGTGCCAGTAGGCCTATGGGGCAGGGAAATACTGAAGCTTTCTTT.